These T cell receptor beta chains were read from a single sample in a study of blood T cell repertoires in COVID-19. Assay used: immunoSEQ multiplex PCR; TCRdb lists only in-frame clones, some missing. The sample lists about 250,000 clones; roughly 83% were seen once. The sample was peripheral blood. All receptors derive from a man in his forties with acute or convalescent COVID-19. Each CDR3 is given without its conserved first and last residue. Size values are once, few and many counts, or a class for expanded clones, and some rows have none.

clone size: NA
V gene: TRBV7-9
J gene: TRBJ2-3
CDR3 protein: ASSLVVTSVSDTQY

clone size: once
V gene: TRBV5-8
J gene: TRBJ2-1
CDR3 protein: ASSLGTESYNEQF

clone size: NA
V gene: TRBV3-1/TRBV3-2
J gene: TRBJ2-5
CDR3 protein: ASSQLIETQY

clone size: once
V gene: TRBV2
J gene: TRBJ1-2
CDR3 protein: ASSAGINYGYT

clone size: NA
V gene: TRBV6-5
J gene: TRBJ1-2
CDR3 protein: ATSVDRLNYGYT

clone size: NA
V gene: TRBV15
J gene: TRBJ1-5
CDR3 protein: ATSRGLGSSNQPQH

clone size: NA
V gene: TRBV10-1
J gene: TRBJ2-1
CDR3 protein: ASSKSLETSDYNEQF

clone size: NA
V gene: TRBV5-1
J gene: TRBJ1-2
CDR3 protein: ASSATGYGYT

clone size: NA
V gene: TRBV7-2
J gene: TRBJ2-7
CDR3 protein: ASSLALAGNEQY

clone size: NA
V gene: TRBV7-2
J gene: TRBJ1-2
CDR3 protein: ASSLDRENYGYT

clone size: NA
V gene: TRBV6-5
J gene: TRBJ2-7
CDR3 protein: ASSTGDGSYEQY

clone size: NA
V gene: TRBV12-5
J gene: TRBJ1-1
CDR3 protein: ASGLPAGPFTEAF

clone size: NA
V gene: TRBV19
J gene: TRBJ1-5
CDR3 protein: ASSRITGAMDSNQPQH

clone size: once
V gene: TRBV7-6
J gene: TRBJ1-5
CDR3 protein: ASSSGTGLNQPQH

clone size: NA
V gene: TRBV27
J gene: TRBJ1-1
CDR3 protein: ASSPWTGNGKNTEAF

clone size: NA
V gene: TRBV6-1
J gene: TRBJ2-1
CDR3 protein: ASSEGLALPDSNEQF

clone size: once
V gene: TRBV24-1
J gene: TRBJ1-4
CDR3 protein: ATTRQTTNEKLF

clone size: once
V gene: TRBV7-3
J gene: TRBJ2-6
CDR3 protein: ASSKSGTLSGANVLT

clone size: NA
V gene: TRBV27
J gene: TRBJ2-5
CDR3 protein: ASSTRQGIRQETQY

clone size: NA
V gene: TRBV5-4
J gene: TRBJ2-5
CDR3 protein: ASSSVYQETQY

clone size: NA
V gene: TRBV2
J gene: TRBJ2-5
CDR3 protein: ASSPQRRTGRQETQY

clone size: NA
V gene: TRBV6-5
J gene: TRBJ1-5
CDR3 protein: ASGQGSNQPQH

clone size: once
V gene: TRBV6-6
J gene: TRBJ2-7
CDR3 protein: ASPSGYAYEQY

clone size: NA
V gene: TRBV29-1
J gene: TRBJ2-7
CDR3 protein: SVVKGLAGGDEQY

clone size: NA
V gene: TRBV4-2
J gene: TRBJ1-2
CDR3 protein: ASSQEYQSPYGYT

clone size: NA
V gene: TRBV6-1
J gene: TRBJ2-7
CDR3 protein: ASSEQGGYEQY

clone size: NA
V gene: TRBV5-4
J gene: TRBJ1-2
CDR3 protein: ASSQPSPDYGYT

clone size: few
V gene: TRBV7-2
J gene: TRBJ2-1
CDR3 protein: ASSSGSGTRQF